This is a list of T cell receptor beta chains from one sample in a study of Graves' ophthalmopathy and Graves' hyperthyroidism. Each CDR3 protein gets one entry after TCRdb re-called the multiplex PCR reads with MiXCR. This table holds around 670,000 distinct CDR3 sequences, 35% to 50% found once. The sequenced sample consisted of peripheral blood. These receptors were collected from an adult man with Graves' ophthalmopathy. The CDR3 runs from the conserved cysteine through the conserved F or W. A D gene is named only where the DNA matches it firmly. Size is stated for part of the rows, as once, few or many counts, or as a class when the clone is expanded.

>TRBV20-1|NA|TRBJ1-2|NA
CSARGVGRDHGYTF
TGCAGTGCTAGGGGTGTGGGGCGGGATCATGGCTACACCTTC
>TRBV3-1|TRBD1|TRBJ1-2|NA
CASSPSGTGYGYTF
TGTGCCAGCAGCCCAAGTGGGACAGGGTATGGCTACACCTTC
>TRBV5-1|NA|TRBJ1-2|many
CASSSQDSGGYGYTF
TGCGCCAGCAGCTCACAAGACTCGGGTGGCTATGGCTACACCTTC
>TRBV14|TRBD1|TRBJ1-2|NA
CASTRTGGYYGYTF
TGTGCCAGCACCAGGACAGGGGGGTACTATGGCTACACCTTC
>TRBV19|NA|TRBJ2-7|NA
CAGSIRVGSYEQYF
TGTGCCGGTAGTATCCGGGTGGGGTCCTACGAGCAGTACTTC
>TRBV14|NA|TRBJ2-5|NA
CASSPSRGSRETQYF
TGTGCCAGCAGCCCTAGTAGAGGGTCTAGGGAGACCCAGTACTTC
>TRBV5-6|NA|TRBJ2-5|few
CASSPWGGRGETQYF
TGTGCCAGCAGCCCCTGGGGGGGGCGAGGAGAGACCCAGTACTTC
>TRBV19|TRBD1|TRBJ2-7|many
CASSRLQGDEQYF
TGTGCCAGTAGCAGACTACAGGGGGACGAGCAGTACTTC
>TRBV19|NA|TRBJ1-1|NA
CASRIRSGRTNTEAFF
TGTGCCAGTCGAATACGGTCTGGGAGAACGAACACTGAAGCTTTCTTT
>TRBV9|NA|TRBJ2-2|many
CASSARNTGELFF
TGTGCCAGCAGTGCCCGTAACACCGGGGAGCTGTTTTTT
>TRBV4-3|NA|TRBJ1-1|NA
CASSQDGEGGDTEAFF
TGCGCCAGCAGCCAAGATGGAGAGGGAGGAGACACTGAAGCTTTCTTT
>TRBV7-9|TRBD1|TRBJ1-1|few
CASSSQYGTGTEAFF
TGTGCCAGCAGCTCCCAATATGGGACAGGCACTGAAGCTTTCTTT
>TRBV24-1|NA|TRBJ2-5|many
CATSDLAEQETQYF
TGTGCCACCAGTGATTTGGCAGAACAAGAGACCCAGTACTTC
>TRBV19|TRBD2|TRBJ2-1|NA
CASSPTSGRKDEQFF
TGTGCCAGTAGCCCTACTAGCGGGAGGAAGGATGAGCAGTTCTTC
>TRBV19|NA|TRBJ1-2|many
CASSSRGEVQHTF
TGTGCCAGTAGTTCGAGGGGAGAGGTTCAGCACACCTTC
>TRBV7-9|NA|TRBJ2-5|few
CASSLSGQAETQYF
TGTGCCAGCAGCCTTAGCGGACAGGCAGAGACCCAGTACTTC
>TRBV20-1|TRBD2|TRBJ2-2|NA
CSATPEFREAGELFF
TGCAGTGCTACCCCGGAATTCCGGGAGGCGGGTGAGCTGTTTTTT
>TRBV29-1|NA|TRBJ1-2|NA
CSPTIYGYTF
TGCAGCCCCACGATCTATGGCTACACCTTC
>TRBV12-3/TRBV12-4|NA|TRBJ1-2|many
CASIRWGRRDGYTF
TGTGCCAGCATTAGGTGGGGCAGGAGGGATGGCTACACCTTC
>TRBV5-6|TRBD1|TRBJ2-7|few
CASSLKGSRGRYEQYF
TGTGCCAGCAGCTTGAAGGGGAGCAGGGGGCGATACGAGCAGTACTTC
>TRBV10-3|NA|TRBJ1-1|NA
CASRQRSNTEAFF
TGTGCCAGCAGACAGAGATCGAACACTGAAGCTTTCTTT
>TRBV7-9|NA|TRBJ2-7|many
CASSLGEGQYF
TGTGCCAGCAGCTTAGGTGAAGGGCAGTACTTC